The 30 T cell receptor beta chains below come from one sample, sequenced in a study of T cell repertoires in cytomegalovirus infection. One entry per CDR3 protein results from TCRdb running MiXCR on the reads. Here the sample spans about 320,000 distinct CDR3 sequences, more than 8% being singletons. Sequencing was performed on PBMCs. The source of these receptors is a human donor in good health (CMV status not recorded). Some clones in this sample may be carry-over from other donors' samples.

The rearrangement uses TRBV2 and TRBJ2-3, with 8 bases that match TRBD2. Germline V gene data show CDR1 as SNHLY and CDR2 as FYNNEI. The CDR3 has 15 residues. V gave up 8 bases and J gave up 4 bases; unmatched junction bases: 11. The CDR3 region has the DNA TGTGCCAGCGGGTTGCGGGAGGTTCTGGCAGATACGCAGTATTTT. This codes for CASGLREVLADTQYF.

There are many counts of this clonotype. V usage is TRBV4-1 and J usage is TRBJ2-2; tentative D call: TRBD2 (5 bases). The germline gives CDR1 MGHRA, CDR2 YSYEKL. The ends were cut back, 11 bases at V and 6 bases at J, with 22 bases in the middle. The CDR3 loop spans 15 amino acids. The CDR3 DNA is TGCGCCTCATCGGGGTTAGGTGGAGTGGCCGGGGAGCTGTTTTTT. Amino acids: CASSGLGGVAGELFF.

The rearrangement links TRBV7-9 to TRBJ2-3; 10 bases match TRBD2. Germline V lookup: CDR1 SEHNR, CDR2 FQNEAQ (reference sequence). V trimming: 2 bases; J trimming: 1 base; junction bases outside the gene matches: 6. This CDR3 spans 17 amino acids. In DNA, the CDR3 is TGTGCCAGCAGCTTAATCCCTAGCGGGAGTGGCACAGATACGCAGTATTTT. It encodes CASSLIPSGSGTDTQYF.

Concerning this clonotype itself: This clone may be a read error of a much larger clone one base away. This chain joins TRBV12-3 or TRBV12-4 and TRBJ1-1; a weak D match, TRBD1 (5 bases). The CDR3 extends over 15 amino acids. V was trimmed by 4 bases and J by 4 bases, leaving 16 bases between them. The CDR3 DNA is TGTGCCAGCAGTTCACAGGAGAACGGCGGCACTGAAGCTTTCTTT. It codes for CASSSQENGGTEAFF.

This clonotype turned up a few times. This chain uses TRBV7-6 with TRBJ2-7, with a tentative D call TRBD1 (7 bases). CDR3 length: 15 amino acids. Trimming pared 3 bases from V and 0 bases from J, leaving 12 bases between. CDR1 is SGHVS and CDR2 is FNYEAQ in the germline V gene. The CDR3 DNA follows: TGTGCCAGCAGCTTGATGGAGGGGGCCTCCTACGAGCAGTACTTC. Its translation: CASSLMEGASYEQYF.

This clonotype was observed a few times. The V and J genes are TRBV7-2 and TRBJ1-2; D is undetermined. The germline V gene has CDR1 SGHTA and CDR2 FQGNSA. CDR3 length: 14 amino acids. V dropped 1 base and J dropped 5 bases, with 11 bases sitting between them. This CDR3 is CASSLDPPQYGYTF. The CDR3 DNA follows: TGTGCCAGCAGCTTAGATCCCCCCCAATATGGCTACACCTTC.

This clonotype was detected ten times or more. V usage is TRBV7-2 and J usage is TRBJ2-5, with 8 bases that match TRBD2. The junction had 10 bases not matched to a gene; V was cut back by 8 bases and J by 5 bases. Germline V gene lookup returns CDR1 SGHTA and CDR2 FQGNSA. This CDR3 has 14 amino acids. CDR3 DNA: TGTGCCAGCCAAGGTGCGGGGGGAGGGGAGACCCAGTACTTC. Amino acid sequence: CASQGAGGGETQYF. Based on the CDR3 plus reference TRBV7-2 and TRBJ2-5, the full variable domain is GAGVSQSPSNKVTEKGKDVELRCDPISGHTALYWYRQSLGQGLEFLIYFQGNSAPDKSGLPSDRFSAERTGGSVSTLTIQRTQQEDSAVYLCASQGAGGGETQYFGPGTRLLVL.

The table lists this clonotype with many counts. For the CDR3, the DNA is TGTGCCAGCAGTTACGGCGGGGTGATGGGTCAGCCCCAGCATTTT. Residues: CASSYGGVMGQPQHF. The chain has TRBV6-2 or TRBV6-3 and TRBJ1-5; D not resolved. The germline gives CDR1 MNHEY, CDR2 SVGEGT. This CDR3 is built from 15 residues. Trimming shortened V by 2 bases and J by 6 bases, and 14 bases separated the two germline ends.

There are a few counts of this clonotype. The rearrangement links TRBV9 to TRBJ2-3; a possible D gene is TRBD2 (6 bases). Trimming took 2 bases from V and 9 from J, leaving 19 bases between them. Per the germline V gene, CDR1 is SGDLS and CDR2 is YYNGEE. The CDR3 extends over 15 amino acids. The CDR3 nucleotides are TGTGCCAGCAGCGTTAGTAGCGGTGACTCCCCCACGCAGTATTTT. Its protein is CASSVSSGDSPTQYF.

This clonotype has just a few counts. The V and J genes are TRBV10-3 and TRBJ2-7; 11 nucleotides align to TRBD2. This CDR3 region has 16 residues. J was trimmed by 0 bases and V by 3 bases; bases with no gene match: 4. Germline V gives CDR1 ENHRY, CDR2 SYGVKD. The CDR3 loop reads CAISEITSGSSYEQYF. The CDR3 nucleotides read TGTGCCATCAGTGAAATAACTAGCGGGAGCTCCTACGAGCAGTACTTC.

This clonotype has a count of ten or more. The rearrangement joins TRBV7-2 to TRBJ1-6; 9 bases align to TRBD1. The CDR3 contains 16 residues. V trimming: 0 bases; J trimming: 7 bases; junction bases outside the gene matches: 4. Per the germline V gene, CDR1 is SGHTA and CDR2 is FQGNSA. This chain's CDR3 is CASSLAGDRANSPLHF. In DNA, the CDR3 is TGTGCCAGCAGCTTAGCGGGGGACAGGGCGAATTCACCCCTCCACTTT.

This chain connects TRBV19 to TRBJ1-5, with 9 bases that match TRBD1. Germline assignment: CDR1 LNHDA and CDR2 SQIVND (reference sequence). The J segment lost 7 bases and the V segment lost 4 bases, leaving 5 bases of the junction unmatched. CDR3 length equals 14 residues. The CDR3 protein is CASSTQGAWQPQHF. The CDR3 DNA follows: TGTGCCAGTAGTACACAGGGGGCTTGGCAGCCCCAGCATTTT.

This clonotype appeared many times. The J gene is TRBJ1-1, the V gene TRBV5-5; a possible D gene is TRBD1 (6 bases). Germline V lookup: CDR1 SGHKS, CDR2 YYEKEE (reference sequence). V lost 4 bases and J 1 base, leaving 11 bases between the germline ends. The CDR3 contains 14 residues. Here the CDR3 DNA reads TGTGCCAGCAGCACATGGGACACGAACACTGAAGCTTTCTTT. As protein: CASSTWDTNTEAFF.

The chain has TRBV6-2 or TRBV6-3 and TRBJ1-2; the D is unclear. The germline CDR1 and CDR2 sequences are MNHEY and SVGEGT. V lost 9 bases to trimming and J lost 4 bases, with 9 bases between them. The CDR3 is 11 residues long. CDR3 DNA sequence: TGTGCCAGTCGGAGGGCCTATGGCTACACCTTC. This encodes CASRRAYGYTF.

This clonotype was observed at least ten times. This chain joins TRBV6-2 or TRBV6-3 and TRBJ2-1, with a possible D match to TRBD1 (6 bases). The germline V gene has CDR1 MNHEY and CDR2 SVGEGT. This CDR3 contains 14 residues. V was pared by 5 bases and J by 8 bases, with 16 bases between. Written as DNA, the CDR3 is TGTGCCAGCAGTCGAGGTGGGGGCAGGGATGAGCAGTTCTTC. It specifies CASSRGGGRDEQFF.

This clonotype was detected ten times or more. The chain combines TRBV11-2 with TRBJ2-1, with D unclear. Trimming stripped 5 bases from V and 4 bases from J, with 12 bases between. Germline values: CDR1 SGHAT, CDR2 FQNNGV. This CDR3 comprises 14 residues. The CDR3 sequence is CASSDLRRYNEQFF. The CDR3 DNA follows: TGTGCCAGCAGCGATCTTCGACGATACAATGAGCAGTTCTTC.

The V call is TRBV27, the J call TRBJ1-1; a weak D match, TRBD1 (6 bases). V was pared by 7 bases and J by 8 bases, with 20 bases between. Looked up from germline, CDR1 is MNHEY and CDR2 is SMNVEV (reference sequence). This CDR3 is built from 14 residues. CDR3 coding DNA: TGTGCCAGCACCCCGAGGGGGGGGGGCTCGGAAGCTTTCTTT. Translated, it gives CASTPRGGGSEAFF.

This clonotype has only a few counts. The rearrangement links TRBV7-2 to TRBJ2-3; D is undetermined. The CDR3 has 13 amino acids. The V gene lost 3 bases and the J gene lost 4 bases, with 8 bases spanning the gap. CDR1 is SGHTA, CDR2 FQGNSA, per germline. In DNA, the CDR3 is TGTGCCAGCAGCTTTATTGGGGCAGATACGCAGTATTTT. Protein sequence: CASSFIGADTQYF.

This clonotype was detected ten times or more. CDR3 DNA sequence: TGTGCCAGCAGCTTAATCCCGAAGAACACTGAAGCTTTCTTT. Its translation: CASSLIPKNTEAFF. This chain joins TRBV7-2 and TRBJ1-1, with D unresolved. V was trimmed by 2 bases and J by 1 base, leaving 8 bases between them. Germline assignment: CDR1 SGHTA and CDR2 FQGNSA. This CDR3 spans 14 amino acids.

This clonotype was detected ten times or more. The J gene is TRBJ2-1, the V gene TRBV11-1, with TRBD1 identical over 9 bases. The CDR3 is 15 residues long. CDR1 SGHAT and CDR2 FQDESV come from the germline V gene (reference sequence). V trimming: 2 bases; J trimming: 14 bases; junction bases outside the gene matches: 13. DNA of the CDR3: TGTGCCAGCAGCTTACGTCCCGGGACAGGGTCCGATAAGTTCTTC. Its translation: CASSLRPGTGSDKFF.

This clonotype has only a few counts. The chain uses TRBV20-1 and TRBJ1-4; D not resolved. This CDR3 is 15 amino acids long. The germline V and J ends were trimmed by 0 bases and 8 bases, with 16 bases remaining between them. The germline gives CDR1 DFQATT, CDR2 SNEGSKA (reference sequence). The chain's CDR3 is CSARDRYRTTEKLFF. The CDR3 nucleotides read TGCAGTGCTAGAGATCGGTATAGAACCACAGAAAAACTGTTTTTT.

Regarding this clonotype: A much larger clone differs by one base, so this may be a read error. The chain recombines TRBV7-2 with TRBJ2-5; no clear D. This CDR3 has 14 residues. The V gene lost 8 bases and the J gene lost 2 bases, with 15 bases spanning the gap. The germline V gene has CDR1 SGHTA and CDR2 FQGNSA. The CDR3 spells CASCPRLLQETQYF. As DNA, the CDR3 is TGTGCCAGCTGCCCAAGATTACTTCAAGAGACCCAGTACTTC.

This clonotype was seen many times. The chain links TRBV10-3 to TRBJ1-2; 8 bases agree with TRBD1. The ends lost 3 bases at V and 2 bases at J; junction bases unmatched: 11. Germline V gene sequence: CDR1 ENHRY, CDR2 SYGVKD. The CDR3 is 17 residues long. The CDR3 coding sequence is TGTGCCATCAGTGATCCTATGACAGGGGCTACAAACTATGGCTACACCTTC. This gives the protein CAISDPMTGATNYGYTF.

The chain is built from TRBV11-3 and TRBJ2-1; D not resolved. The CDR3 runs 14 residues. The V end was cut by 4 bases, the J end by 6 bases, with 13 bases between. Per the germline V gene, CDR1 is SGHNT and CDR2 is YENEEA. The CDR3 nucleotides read TGTGCCAGCAGCTATCGGAGTGGAGTCAATGAGCAGTTCTTC. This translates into CASSYRSGVNEQFF. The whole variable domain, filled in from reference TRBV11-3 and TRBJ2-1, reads EAGVVQSPRYKIIEKKQPVAFWCNPISGHNTLYWYLQNLGQGPELLIRYENEEAVDDSQLPKDRFSAERLKGVDSTLKIQPAELGDSAVYLCASSYRSGVNEQFFGPGTRLTVL.

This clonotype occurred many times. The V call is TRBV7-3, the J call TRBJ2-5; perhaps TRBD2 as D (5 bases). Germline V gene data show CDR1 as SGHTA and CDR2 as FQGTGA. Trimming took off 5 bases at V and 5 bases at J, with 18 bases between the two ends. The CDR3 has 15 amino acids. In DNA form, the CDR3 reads TGTGCCAGCAGCCGGGGTGGGCAGCGGAGCGAGACCCAGTACTTC. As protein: CASSRGGQRSETQYF.

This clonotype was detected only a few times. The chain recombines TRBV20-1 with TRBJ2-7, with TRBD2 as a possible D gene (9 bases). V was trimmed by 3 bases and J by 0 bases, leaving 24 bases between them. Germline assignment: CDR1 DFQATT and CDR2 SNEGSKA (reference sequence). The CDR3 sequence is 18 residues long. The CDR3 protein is CSASKSGGGGAGSYEQYF. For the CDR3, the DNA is TGCAGTGCTAGCAAATCAGGGGGCGGGGGGGCCGGCTCCTACGAGCAGTACTTC.

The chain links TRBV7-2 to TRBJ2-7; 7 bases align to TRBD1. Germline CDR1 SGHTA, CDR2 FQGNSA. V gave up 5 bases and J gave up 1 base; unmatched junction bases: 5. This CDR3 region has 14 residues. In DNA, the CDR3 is TGTGCCAGCAGCACAAACAGGGGTTCCTACGAGCAGTACTTC. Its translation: CASSTNRGSYEQYF.

Here the CDR3 reads CASSSSLAEYNEQYF. CDR3 DNA sequence: TGTGCCAGCAGCTCGTCGCTAGCGGAATACAATGAGCAGTACTTC. The gene calls are TRBV11-2 and TRBJ2-1; 7 bases match TRBD2. The end of the DNA aligns better with TRBJ2-7, so the J call may be wrong. The CDR3 covers 15 residues. Germline CDR1 and CDR2: SGHAT and FQNNGV.

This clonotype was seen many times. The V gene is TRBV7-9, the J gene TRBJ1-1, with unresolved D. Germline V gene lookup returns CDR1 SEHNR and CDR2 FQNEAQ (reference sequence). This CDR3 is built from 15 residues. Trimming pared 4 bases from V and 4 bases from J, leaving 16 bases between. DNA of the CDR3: TGTGCCAGCAGCTCCGCTCAGCGGGGAGGCACTGAAGCTTTCTTT. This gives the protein CASSSAQRGGTEAFF.

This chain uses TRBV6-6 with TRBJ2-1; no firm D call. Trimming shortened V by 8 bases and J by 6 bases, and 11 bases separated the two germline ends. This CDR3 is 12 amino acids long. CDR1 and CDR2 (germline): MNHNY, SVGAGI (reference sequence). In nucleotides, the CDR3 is TGTGCCAGCGTAAAGTGGAGCAATGAGCAGTTCTTC. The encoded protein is CASVKWSNEQFF.